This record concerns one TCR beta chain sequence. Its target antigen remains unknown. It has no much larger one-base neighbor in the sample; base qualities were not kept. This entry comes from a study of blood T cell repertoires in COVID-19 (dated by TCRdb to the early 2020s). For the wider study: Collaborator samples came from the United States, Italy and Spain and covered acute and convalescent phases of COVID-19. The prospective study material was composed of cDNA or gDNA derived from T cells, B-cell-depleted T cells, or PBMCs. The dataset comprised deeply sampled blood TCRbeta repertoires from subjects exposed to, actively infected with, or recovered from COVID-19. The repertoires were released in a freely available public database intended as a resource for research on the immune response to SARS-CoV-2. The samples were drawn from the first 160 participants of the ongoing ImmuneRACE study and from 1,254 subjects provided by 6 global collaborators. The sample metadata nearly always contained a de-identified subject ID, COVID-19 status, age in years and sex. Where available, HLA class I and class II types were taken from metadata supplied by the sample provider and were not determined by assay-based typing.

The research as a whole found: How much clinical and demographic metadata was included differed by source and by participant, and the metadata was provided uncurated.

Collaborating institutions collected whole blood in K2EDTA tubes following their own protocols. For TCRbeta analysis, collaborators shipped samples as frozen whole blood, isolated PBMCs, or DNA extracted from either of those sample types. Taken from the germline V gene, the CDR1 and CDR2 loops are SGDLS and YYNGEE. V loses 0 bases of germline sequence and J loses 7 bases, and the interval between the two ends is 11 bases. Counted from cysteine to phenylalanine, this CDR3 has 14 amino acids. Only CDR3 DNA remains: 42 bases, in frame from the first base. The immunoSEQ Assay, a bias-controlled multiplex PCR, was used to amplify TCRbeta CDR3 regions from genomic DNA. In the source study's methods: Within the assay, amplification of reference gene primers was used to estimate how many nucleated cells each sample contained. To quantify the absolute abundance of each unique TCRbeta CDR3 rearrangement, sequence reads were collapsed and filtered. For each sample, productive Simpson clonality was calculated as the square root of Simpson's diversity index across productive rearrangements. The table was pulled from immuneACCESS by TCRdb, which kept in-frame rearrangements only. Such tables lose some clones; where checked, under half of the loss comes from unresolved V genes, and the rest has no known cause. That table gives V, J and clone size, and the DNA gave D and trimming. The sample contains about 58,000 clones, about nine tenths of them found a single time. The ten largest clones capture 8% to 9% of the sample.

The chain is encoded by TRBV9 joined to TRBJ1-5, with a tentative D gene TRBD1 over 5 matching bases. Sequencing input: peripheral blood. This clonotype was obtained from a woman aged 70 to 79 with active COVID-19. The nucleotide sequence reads TGTGCCAGCAGCGTAGCGGGACTCGGACAGCCCCAGCATTTT. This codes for CASSVAGLGQPQHF.